A selection of T cell receptor beta chains follows, all from one sample in a study of cytomegalovirus exposure and HLA in healthy donors. Measured with immunoSEQ multiplex PCR; TCRdb has only the in-frame clones, and not every one. This sample has tens of thousands of clones; roughly 85% occur once, and the top ten carry over 8.5%. The sample taken for sequencing was PBMCs. Source of these receptors: a female donor in good health and CMV-seronegative. Each CDR3 is given with its conserved first and last residue.

CDR3 protein: CSVAWTSGPDGELFF
V gene: TRBV29-1
J gene: TRBJ2-2

CDR3 protein: CASLPVPTGAMNTEAFF
V gene: TRBV19
J gene: TRBJ1-1

CDR3 protein: CASSYGGSRFLYGYTF
V gene: TRBV6-5
J gene: TRBJ1-2

CDR3 protein: CASSLERTGFSGANGLTF
V gene: TRBV5-6
J gene: TRBJ2-6

CDR3 protein: CASSLVPREGDVTQYF
V gene: TRBV7-9
J gene: TRBJ2-3

CDR3 protein: CASSGRAGGYNEQFF
V gene: TRBV9
J gene: TRBJ2-1

CDR3 protein: CAWSVGGGYQETQYF
V gene: TRBV30
J gene: TRBJ2-5

CDR3 protein: CASSVAGVATEAFF
V gene: TRBV9
J gene: TRBJ1-1

CDR3 protein: CSVVGQGGTEAFF
V gene: TRBV29-1
J gene: TRBJ1-1

CDR3 protein: CARSLIDRPCGTEAFF
V gene: TRBV5-3
J gene: TRBJ1-1

CDR3 protein: CASSPGTSGRYEQFF
V gene: TRBV7-8
J gene: TRBJ2-1

CDR3 protein: CASSSGLGSTDTQYF
V gene: TRBV7-9
J gene: TRBJ2-3

CDR3 protein: CASRFRVSTDTQYF
V gene: TRBV19
J gene: TRBJ2-3

CDR3 protein: CASSVGGRLNTEAFF
V gene: TRBV28
J gene: TRBJ1-1

CDR3 protein: CASSLDRVATNEKLFF
V gene: TRBV18
J gene: TRBJ1-4

CDR3 protein: CAWKAAGGAGSYGYTF
V gene: TRBV30
J gene: TRBJ1-2

CDR3 protein: CASSLGSGSGDTQYF
V gene: TRBV7-2
J gene: TRBJ2-3

CDR3 protein: CSARAPGGEFF
V gene: TRBV20-1
J gene: TRBJ2-1

CDR3 protein: CASSLVSGSYQETQYF
V gene: TRBV28
J gene: TRBJ2-5

CDR3 protein: CSVAGQGEGGYTF
V gene: TRBV29-1
J gene: TRBJ1-2

CDR3 protein: CASSAPTSIHPQYF
V gene: TRBV28
J gene: TRBJ2-5

CDR3 protein: CASRIQLYTDTQYF
V gene: TRBV6-5
J gene: TRBJ2-3

CDR3 protein: CASRGGRPNEKLFF
V gene: TRBV19
J gene: TRBJ1-4

CDR3 protein: CASRGGFGNTEAFF
V gene: TRBV19
J gene: TRBJ1-1

CDR3 protein: CASSPGATNEKLFF
V gene: TRBV18
J gene: TRBJ1-4

CDR3 protein: CTSSQGGRTSGGPGCYNEQFF
V gene: TRBV1
J gene: TRBJ2-1

CDR3 protein: CASSFGTAAYEQYF
V gene: TRBV7-9
J gene: TRBJ2-7

CDR3 protein: CATSPGLYLANNSPLHF
V gene: TRBV2
J gene: TRBJ1-6

CDR3 protein: CAWNSGSYEQYF
V gene: TRBV30
J gene: TRBJ2-7

CDR3 protein: CASRPPGRETQYF
V gene: TRBV27
J gene: TRBJ2-5

CDR3 protein: CASIAGPYEQYF
V gene: TRBV2
J gene: .

CDR3 protein: CASSADVGQGVSEQYF
V gene: TRBV6-4
J gene: TRBJ2-7

CDR3 protein: CASSITGTGGSGANVLTF
V gene: TRBV11-1
J gene: TRBJ2-6

CDR3 protein: CASTAGTGYGYTF
V gene: TRBV11-2
J gene: TRBJ1-2

CDR3 protein: CASSSPGYQETQYF
V gene: TRBV5-4
J gene: TRBJ2-5